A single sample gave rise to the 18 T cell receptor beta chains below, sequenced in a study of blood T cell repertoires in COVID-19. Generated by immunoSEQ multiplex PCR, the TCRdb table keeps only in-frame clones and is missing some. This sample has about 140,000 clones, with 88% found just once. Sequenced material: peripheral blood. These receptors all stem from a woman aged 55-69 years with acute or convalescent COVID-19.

CDR3 amino acids: CASRIRGDMNTEAFF. The DNA of the CDR3 is TGTGCCAGTAGGATCCGGGGGGACATGAACACTGAAGCTTTCTTT. The gene calls are TRBV19 and TRBJ1-1; possibly TRBD1 for D (6 bases). Trimming removed 6 bases from V and 0 bases from J, with 14 bases in between. The germline V gene has CDR1 LNHDA and CDR2 SQIVND (reference sequence). The CDR3 contains 15 residues.

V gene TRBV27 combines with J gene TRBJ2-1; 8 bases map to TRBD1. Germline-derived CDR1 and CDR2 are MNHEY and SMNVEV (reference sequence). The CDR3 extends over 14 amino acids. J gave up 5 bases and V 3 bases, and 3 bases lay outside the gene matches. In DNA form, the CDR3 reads TGTGCCAGCAGTTTCGGACAGGGCCACAATGAGCAGTTCTTC. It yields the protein CASSFGQGHNEQFF.

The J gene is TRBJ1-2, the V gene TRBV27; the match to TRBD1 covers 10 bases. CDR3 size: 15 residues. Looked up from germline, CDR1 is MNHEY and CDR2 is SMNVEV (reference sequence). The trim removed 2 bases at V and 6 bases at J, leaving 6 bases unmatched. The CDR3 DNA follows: TGTGCCAGCAGTTTAGGGTACGGGACAGGGGATGGCTACACCTTC. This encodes CASSLGYGTGDGYTF.

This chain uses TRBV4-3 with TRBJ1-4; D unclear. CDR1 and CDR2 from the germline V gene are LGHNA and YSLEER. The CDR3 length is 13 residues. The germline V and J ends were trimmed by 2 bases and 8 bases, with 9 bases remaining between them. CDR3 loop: CASSQLSGEKLFF. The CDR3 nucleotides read TGCGCCAGCAGCCAATTGTCCGGGGAAAAACTGTTTTTT.

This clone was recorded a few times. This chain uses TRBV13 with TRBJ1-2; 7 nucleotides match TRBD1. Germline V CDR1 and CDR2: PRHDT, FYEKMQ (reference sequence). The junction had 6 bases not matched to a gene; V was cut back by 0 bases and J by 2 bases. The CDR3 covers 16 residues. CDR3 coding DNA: TGTGCCAGCAGCTTAGGCCGCGCCAGGGGGAACTATGGCTACACCTTC. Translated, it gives CASSLGRARGNYGYTF.

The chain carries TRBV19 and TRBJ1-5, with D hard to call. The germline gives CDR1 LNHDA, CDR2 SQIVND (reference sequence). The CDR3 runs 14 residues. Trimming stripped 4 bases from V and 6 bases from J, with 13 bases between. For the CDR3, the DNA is TGTGCCAGTAGTACCCCAGGTGCAGGTCAGCCCCAGCATTTT. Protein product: CASSTPGAGQPQHF.

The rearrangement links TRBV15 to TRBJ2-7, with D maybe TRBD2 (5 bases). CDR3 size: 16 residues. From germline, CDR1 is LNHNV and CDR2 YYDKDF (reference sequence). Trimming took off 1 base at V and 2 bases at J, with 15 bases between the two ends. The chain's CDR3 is CATSRAEGRVPYEQYF. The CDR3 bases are TGTGCCACCAGCAGAGCGGAAGGGAGAGTCCCCTACGAGCAGTACTTC. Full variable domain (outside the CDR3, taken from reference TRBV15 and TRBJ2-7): DAMVIQNPRYQVTQFGKPVTLSCSQTLNHNVMYWYQQKSSQAPKLLFHYYDKDFNNEADTPDNFQSRRPNTSFCFLDIRSPGLGDTAMYLCATSRAEGRVPYEQYFGPGTRLTVT.

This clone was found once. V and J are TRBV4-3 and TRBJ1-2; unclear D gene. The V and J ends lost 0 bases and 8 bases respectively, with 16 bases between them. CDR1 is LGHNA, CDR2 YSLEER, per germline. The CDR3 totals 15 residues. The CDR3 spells CASSQDSGWREGYTF. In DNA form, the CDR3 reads TGCGCCAGCAGCCAAGATTCGGGCTGGCGGGAGGGCTACACCTTC.

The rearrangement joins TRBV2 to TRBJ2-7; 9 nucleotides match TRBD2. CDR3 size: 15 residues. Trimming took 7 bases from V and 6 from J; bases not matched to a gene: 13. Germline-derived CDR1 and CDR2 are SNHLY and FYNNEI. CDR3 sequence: CASTQSLGLASEQYF. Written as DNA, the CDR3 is TGTGCCAGCACCCAATCATTGGGACTAGCCAGCGAGCAGTACTTC. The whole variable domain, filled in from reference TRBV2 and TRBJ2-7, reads EPEVTQTPSHQVTQMGQEVILRCVPISNHLYFYWYRQILGQKVEFLVSFYNNEISEKSEIFDDQFSVERPDGSNFTLKIRSTKLEDSAMYFCASTQSLGLASEQYFGPGTRLTVT.

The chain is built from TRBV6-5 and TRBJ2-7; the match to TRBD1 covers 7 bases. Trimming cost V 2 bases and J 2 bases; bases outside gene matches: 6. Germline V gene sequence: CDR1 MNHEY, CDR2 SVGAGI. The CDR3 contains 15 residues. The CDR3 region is CASSYETGTPYEQYF. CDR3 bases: TGTGCCAGCAGTTACGAGACAGGGACGCCCTACGAGCAGTACTTC.

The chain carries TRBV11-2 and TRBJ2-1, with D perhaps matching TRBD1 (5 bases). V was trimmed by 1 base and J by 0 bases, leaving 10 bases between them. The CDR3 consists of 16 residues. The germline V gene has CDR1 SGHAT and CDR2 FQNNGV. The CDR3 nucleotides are TGTGCCAGCAGCTTAGGGGGCCCGAGCTCCTACAATGAGCAGTTCTTC. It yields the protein CASSLGGPSSYNEQFF.

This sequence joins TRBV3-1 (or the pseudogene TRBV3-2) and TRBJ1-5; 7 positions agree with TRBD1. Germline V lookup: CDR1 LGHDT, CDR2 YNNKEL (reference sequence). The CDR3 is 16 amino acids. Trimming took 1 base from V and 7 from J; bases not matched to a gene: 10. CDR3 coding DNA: TGTGCCAGCAGCCAAGGAGTTTGGGACAGTAGGCAGCCCCAGCATTTT. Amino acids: CASSQGVWDSRQPQHF.

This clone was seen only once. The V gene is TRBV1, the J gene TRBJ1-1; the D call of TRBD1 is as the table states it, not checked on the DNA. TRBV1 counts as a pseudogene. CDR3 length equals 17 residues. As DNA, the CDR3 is TGCACCAGCAGCCATAGACAGCGACCCGCCATGAACACTGAAGCTTTCTTT. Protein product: CTSSHRQRPAMNTEAFF.

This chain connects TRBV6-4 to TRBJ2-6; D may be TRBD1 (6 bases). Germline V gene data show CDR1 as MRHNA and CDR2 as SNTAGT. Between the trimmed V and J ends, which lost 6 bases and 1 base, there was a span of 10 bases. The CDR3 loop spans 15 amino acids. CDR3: CASRPGQSGANVLTF. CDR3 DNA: TGTGCCAGCAGACCCGGACAGTCTGGGGCCAACGTCCTGACTTTC.

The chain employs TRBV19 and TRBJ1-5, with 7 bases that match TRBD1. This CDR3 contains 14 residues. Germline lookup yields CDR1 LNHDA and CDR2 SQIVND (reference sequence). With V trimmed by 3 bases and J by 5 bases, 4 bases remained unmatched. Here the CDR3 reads CASSILTGDQPQHF. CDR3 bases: TGTGCCAGTAGTATCCTAACAGGGGATCAGCCCCAGCATTTT.

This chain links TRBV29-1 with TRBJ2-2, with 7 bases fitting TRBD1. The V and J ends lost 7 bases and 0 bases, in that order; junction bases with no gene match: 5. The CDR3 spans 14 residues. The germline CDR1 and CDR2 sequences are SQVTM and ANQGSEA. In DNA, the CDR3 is TGCAGCGCACAGGGGTACGCGAACACCGGGGAGCTGTTTTTT. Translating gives CSAQGYANTGELFF.

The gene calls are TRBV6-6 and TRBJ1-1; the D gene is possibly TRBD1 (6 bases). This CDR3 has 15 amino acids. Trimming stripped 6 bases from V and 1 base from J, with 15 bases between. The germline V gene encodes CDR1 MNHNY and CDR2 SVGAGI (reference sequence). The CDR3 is CASSPSTGTNTEAFF. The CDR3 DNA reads TGTGCCAGCAGCCCGAGTACAGGGACGAACACTGAAGCTTTCTTT.

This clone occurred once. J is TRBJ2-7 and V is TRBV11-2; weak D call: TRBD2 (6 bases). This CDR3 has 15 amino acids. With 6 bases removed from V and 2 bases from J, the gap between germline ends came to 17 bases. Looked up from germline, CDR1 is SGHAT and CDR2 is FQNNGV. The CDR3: CASSKGGDFAYEQYF. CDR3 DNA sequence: TGTGCCAGCAGTAAAGGAGGGGACTTCGCCTACGAGCAGTACTTC.